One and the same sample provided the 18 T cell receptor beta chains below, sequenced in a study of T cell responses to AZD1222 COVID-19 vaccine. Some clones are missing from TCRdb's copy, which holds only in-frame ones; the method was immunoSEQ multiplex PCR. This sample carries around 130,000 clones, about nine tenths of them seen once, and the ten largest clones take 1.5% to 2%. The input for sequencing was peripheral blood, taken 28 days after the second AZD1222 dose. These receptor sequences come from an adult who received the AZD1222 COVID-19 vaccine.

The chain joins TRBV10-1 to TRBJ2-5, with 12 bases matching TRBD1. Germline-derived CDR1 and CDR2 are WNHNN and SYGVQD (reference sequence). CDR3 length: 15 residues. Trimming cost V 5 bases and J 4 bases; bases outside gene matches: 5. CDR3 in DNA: TGCGCCAGCAGTCGCGGGACAGGGGGCCGAGAGACCCAGTACTTC. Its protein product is CASSRGTGGRETQYF.

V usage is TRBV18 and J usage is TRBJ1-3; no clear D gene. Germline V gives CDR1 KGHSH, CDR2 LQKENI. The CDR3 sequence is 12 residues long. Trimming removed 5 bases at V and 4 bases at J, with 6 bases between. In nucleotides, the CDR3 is TGTGCCAGCTCATCAATCGGAAACACCATATATTTT. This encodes CASSSIGNTIYF. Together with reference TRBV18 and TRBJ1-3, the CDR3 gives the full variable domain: NAGVMQNPRHLVRRRGQEARLRCSPMKGHSHVYWYRQLPEEGLKFMVYLQKENIIDESGMPKERFSAEFPKEGPSILRIQQVVRGDSAAYFCASSSIGNTIYFGEGSWLTVV.

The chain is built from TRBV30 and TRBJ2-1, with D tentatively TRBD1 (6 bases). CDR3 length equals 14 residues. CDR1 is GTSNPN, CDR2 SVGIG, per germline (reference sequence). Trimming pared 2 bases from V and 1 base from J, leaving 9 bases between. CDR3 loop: CAWSNRASYNEQFF. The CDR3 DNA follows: TGTGCCTGGAGTAACAGGGCTTCCTACAATGAGCAGTTCTTC. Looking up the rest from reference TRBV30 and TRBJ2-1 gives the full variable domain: SQTIHQWPATLVQPVGSPLSLECTVEGTSNPNLYWYRQAAGRGLQLLFYSVGIGQISSEVPQNLSASRPQDRQFILSSKKLLLSDSGFYLCAWSNRASYNEQFFGPGTRLTVL.

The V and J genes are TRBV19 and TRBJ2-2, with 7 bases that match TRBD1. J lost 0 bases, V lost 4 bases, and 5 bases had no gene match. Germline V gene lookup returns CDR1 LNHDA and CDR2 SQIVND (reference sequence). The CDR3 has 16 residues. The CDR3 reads CASSTRQGTNTGELFF. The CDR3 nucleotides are TGTGCCAGTAGTACCAGACAGGGAACGAACACCGGGGAGCTGTTTTTT.

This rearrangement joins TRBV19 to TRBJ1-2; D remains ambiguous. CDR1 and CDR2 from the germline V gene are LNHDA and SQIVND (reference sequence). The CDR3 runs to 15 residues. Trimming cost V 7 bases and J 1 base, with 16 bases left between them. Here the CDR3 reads CASTPLWEVNYGYTF. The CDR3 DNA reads TGTGCCAGTACTCCCCTGTGGGAGGTTAACTATGGCTACACCTTC.

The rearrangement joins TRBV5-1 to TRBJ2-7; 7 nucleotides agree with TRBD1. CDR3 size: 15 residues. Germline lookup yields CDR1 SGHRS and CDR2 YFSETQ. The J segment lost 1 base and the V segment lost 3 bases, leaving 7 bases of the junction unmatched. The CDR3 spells CASSSSGQISYEQYF. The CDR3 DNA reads TGCGCCAGCAGCTCCTCGGGACAGATATCCTACGAGCAGTACTTC. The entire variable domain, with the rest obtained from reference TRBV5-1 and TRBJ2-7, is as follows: KAGVTQTPRYLIKTRGQQVTLSCSPISGHRSVSWYQQTPGQGLQFLFEYFSETQRNKGNFPGRFSGRQFSNSRSEMNVSTLELGDSALYLCASSSSGQISYEQYFGPGTRLTVT.

The CDR3: CASSLGAGGYNEQFF. The CDR3 DNA sequence: TGTGCCAGCAGCTTGGGGGCAGGGGGATACAATGAGCAGTTCTTC. This rearrangement joins TRBV5-4 to TRBJ2-1; 7 positions match TRBD1. CDR3 length: 15 amino acids. With 0 bases clipped from V and 4 bases from J, the junction kept 4 bases outside the gene matches. The germline CDR1 and CDR2 sequences are SGHNT and YYREEE (reference sequence). Looking up the rest from reference TRBV5-4 and TRBJ2-1 gives the full variable domain: ETGVTQSPTHLIKTRGQQVTLRCSSQSGHNTVSWYQQALGQGPQFIFQYYREEENGRGNFPPRFSGLQFPNYSSELNVNALELDDSALYLCASSLGAGGYNEQFFGPGTRLTVL.

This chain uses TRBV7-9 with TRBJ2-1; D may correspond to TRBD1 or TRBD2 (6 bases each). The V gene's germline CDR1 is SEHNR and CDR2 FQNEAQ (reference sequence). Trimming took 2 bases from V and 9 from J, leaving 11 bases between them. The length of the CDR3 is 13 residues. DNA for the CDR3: TGTGCCAGCAGCTTAACACAGGGAGGTGAGCAGTTCTTC. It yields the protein CASSLTQGGEQFF.

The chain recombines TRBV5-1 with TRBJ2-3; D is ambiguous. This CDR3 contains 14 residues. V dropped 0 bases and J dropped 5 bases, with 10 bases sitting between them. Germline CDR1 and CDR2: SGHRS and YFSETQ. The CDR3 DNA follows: TGCGCCAGCAGCTTGGAAGGTGGGGAAGATACGCAGTATTTT. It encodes CASSLEGGEDTQYF.

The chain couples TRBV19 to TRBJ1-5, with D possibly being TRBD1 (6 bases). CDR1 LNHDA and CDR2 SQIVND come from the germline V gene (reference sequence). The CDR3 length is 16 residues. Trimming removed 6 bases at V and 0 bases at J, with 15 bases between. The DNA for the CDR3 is TGTGCCAGTAGGACGGACAGCTCCTATAGCAATCAGCCCCAGCATTTT. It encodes CASRTDSSYSNQPQHF.

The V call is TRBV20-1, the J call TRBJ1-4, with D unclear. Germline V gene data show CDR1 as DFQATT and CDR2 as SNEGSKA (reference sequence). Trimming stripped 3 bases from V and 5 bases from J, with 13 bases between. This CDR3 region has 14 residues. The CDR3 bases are TGCAGTGCTAGTGTGGCAGGACTGAATGAAAAACTGTTTTTT. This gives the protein CSASVAGLNEKLFF.

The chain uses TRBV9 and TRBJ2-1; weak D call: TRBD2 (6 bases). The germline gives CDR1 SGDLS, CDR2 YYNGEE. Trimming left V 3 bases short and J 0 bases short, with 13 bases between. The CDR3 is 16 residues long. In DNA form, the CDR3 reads TGTGCCAGCAGCGCAATGGGGGGAAGCTCCTACAATGAGCAGTTCTTC. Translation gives CASSAMGGSSYNEQFF. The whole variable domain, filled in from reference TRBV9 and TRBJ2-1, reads DSGVTQTPKHLITATGQRVTLRCSPRSGDLSVYWYQQSLDQGLQFLIQYYNGEERAKGNILERFSAQQFPDLHSELNLSSLELGDSALYFCASSAMGGSSYNEQFFGPGTRLTVL.

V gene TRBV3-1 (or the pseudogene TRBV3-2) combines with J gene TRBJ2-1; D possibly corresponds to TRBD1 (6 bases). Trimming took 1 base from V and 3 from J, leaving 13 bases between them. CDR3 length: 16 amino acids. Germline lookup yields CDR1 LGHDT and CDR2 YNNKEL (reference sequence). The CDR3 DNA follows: TGTGCCAGCAGCCAAGCCAGGGACATCTTCTACAATGAGCAGTTCTTC. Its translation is CASSQARDIFYNEQFF.

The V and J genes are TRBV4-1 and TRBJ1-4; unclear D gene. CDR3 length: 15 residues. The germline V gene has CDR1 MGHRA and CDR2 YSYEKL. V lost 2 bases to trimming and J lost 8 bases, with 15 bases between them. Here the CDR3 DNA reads TGCGCCAGCAGCCAAACGGGCCCCCTGGAGGAAAAACTGTTTTTT. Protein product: CASSQTGPLEEKLFF.

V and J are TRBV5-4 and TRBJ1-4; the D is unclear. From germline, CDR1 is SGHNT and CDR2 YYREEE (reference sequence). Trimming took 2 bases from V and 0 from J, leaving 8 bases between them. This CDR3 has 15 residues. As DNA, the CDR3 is TGTGCCAGCAGCTTCGCTGGGACAACTAATGAAAAACTGTTTTTT. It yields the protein CASSFAGTTNEKLFF.

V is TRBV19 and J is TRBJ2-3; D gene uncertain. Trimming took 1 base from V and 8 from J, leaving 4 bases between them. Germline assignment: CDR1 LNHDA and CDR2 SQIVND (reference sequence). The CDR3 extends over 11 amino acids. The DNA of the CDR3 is TGTGCCAGTAGTATAGGCTTTACGCAGTATTTT. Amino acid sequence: CASSIGFTQYF.

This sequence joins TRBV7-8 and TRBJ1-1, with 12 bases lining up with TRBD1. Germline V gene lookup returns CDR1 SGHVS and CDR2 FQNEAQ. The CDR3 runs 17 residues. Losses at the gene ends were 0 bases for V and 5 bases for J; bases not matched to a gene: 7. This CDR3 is CASSLALGQGAFTEAFF. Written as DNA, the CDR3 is TGTGCCAGCAGCTTAGCGTTGGGACAGGGGGCATTTACTGAAGCTTTCTTT. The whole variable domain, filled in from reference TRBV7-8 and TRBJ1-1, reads GAGVSQSPRYKVAKRGQDVALRCDPISGHVSLFWYQQALGQGPEFLTYFQNEAQLDKSGLPSDRFFAERPEGSVSTLKIQRTQQEDSAVYLCASSLALGQGAFTEAFFGQGTRLTVV.

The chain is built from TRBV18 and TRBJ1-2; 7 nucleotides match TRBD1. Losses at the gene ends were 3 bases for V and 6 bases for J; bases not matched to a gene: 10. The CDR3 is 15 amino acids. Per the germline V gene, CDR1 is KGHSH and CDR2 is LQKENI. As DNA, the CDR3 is TGTGCCAGCTCACCTGGGCAGGGGGAGGTCGATGGCTACACCTTC. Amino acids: CASSPGQGEVDGYTF.